This TCR beta chain was sequenced for a study of T cell responses to AZD1222 COVID-19 vaccine. Study conclusions and caveats: Baseline seropositivity characterized only six AZD1222 recipients. Most donors were white British and more were female, and clonal diversity was possibly underestimated. Of spike-specific TCRs, nearly half reportedly target regions left unmutated in variants. Increases in Spike-specific TCR breadth and depth were seen after two AZD1222 doses.

Notes on this clone: The antigen remains undetermined.

TCRdb's table, derived via immunoSEQ multiplex PCR, lists solely in-frame clones and lacks some. The sample lists some 120,000 clones, roughly 93% occurring once. The CDR3 runs to 15 residues. Trimming pared 3 bases from V and 2 bases from J, leaving 11 bases between. Germline-derived CDR1 and CDR2 are LNHDA and SQIVND (reference sequence). The specimen comprised peripheral blood, sampled on day 0 of AZD1222 vaccination. The genes are TRBV19 and TRBJ1-5; unclear D gene. The sequence derives from an adult in good health. CDR3 in DNA: TGTGCCAGTAGTATGCAAAGGGCAGGCAATCAGCCCCAGCATTTT. Protein: CASSMQRAGNQPQHF.